This is a list of T cell receptor beta chains from one sample in a study of cytomegalovirus exposure and HLA in healthy donors. Profiling relied on immunoSEQ multiplex PCR, and the TCRdb table lists in-frame clones only, not all of them. The table includes roughly 120,000 clones, around three quarters detected once. The sample taken for sequencing was PBMCs. The receptors were sampled from a woman aged 25 to 39 in good health and CMV-seronegative. CDR3s include the opening cysteine and the closing phenylalanine or tryptophan. The D gene is left open where the match is weak. The size field is filled for only some rows; it gives once, few, many or a size class.

d_call	j_call	clone_size	v_call	cdr3_aa	cdr3_nt
TRBD2	TRBJ2-7	-	TRBV29-1	CSVERWLAGDREQYF	TGCAGCGTTGAAAGGTGGTTAGCGGGGGACCGCGAGCAGTACTTC
-	TRBJ1-2	-	TRBV5-1	CASSPGEGISGYGYTF	TGCGCCAGCAGCCCTGGGGAGGGGATCTCGGGCTATGGCTACACCTTC
-	TRBJ1-4	-	TRBV5-1	CASADRPNEKLFF	TGCGCCAGTGCCGACAGACCTAATGAAAAACTGTTTTTT
TRBD1	TRBJ1-6	few	TRBV9	CASSGRTGEDNSPLHF	TGTGCCAGCAGCGGCCGGACAGGAGAGGATAATTCACCCCTCCACTTT
TRBD1	TRBJ2-7	-	TRBV5-1	CASSPGQGAAGQYF	TGCGCCAGCAGCCCGGGACAGGGGGCGGCGGGGCAGTACTTC
TRBD1	TRBJ1-5	few	TRBV19	CASSINQGANQPQHF	TGTGCCAGTAGTATCAACCAGGGGGCCAATCAGCCCCAGCATTTT
TRBD1	TRBJ1-6	-	TRBV27	CASSTGGPPLHF	TGTGCCAGCAGTACAGGGGGTCCACCCCTCCACTTT
-	TRBJ2-7	-	TRBV30	CAWGWGDEQYF	TGTGCCTGGGGCTGGGGGGACGAGCAGTACTTC
-	TRBJ1-4	-	TRBV30	CAWSSANEKLFF	TGTGCCTGGAGTTCAGCTAATGAAAAACTGTTTTTT
TRBD1	TRBJ1-2	-	TRBV29-1	CSVEGQGASYGYTF	TGCAGCGTTGAGGGACAGGGGGCGTCGTATGGCTACACCTTC
-	TRBJ1-3	once	TRBV2	CASIVGNTIYF	TGTGCCAGCATCGTCGGAAACACCATATATTTT
TRBD1	TRBJ1-2	-	TRBV6-1	CASSGLEGASGYTF	TGTGCCAGCAGTGGTCTCGAGGGGGCGAGTGGCTACACCTTC
TRBD1	TRBJ1-2	once	TRBV9	CASSEAPEGAYGYTF	TGTGCCAGCAGCGAGGCCCCTGAGGGGGCATATGGCTACACCTTC
-	TRBJ1-2	once	TRBV18	CASSSNLQGTFNYGYTF	TGTGCCAGCTCATCTAATCTACAGGGTACCTTTAACTATGGCTACACCTTC
-	TRBJ2-2	-	TRBV6-5	CASTPRGANTGELFF	TGTGCCAGCACCCCTCGCGGGGCGAACACCGGGGAGCTGTTTTTT
TRBD1	TRBJ1-4	-	TRBV5-8	CASRKTGGSGREKLFF	TGTGCCAGCAGGAAGACAGGGGGCTCTGGTAGAGAAAAACTGTTTTTT
-	TRBJ1-4	-	TRBV6-5	CASGAGNEKLFF	TGTGCCAGTGGAGCCGGGAACGAAAAACTGTTTTTT
-	TRBJ1-1	-	TRBV6-5	CASSRENTEAFF	TGTGCCAGCTCCAGGGAGAACACTGAAGCTTTCTTT
TRBD1	TRBJ1-2	-	TRBV4-1	CASSPDRVRNYGYTF	TGCGCCAGCAGCCCGGACAGGGTACGGAACTATGGCTACACCTTC
-	TRBJ2-7	-	TRBV7-2	CASSSLKTYEQYF	TGTGCCAGCAGCTCACTGAAGACCTACGAGCAGTACTTC
TRBD1	TRBJ1-1	once	TRBV6-5	CASSYSPGGLTEAFF	TGTGCCAGCAGTTACTCCCCAGGGGGCCTCACTGAAGCTTTCTTT
TRBD2	TRBJ2-3	-	TRBV19	CASSGARDYVTDTQYF	TGTGCCAGTAGTGGAGCGAGGGACTACGTCACAGATACGCAGTATTTT
-	TRBJ1-4	-	TRBV29-1	CTGGVEKLFF	TGCACTGGGGGGGTTGAAAAACTGTTTTTT
-	TRBJ1-1	-	TRBV11-3	CASSGQTNTEAFF	TGTGCCAGCAGCGGACAGACGAACACTGAAGCTTTCTTT
-	TRBJ2-1	few	TRBV5-1	CASSLGSEQFF	TGCGCCAGCAGCTTGGGCAGTGAGCAGTTCTTC
TRBD2	TRBJ2-1	-	TRBV6-6	CASATSGTGNEQFF	TGTGCCAGTGCTACTAGCGGGACGGGCAATGAGCAGTTCTTC
-	TRBJ2-1	once	TRBV7-6	CASSLPTSEQFF	TGTGCCAGCAGCTTGCCCACTAGCGAGCAGTTCTTC
-	TRBJ1-5	-	TRBV27	CASSRGVMSNQPQHF	TGTGCCAGCAGCCGCGGGGTAATGAGCAATCAGCCCCAGCATTTT
-	TRBJ1-1	-	TRBV29-1	CSVKRWTANTEAFF	TGCAGCGTTAAAAGGTGGACAGCGAACACTGAAGCTTTCTTT
TRBD1	TRBJ2-2	-	TRBV6-5	CASSYLTGPAGELFF	TGTGCCAGCAGTTACCTGACAGGGCCAGCCGGGGAGCTGTTTTTT
TRBD2	TRBJ2-5	few	TRBV18	CASSPMGLGASETQYF	TGTGCCAGCTCACCAATGGGACTAGGGGCTTCAGAGACCCAGTACTTC
-	TRBJ1-1	-	TRBV6-5	CASHRVQDTEAFF	TGTGCCAGCCACAGGGTACAGGACACTGAAGCTTTCTTT
TRBD2	TRBJ2-1	-	TRBV30	CAWRGGSSYNEQFF	TGTGCCTGGAGAGGCGGGAGCTCCTACAATGAGCAGTTCTTC
-	TRBJ1-5	-	TRBV27	CASSQDTYQPQHF	TGTGCCAGCAGTCAGGACACCTATCAGCCCCAGCATTTT
TRBD1	TRBJ1-1	-	TRBV27	CASSLGTANTEAFF	TGTGCCAGCAGTTTGGGGACAGCGAACACTGAAGCTTTCTTT
TRBD2	TRBJ2-5	-	TRBV4-1	CASRALTSGPETQYF	TGCGCCAGCCGAGCCCTGACTAGCGGGCCGGAGACCCAGTACTTC
-	TRBJ1-5	-	TRBV6-6	CASSLDSWYSNQPQHF	TGTGCCAGCAGCCTAGACAGTTGGTATAGCAATCAGCCCCAGCATTTT
TRBD2	TRBJ2-2	-	TRBV9	CASSPRLAANTGELFF	TGTGCCAGCAGCCCCCGACTAGCGGCGAACACCGGGGAGCTGTTTTTT
TRBD2	TRBJ2-1	-	TRBV18	CASSQISSGGGNDEQFF	TGTGCCAGCTCACAAATCTCTAGCGGGGGGGGTAACGATGAGCAGTTCTTC
TRBD1	TRBJ2-7	-	TRBV19	CASSIRYRGEQNEQYF	TGTGCCAGTAGTATCCGATACAGGGGGGAACAGAACGAGCAGTACTTC
TRBD1	TRBJ1-4	-	TRBV4-2	CASSHGTGELIEKLFF	TGTGCCAGCAGCCACGGAACAGGGGAATTAATAGAGAAACTGTTTTTT